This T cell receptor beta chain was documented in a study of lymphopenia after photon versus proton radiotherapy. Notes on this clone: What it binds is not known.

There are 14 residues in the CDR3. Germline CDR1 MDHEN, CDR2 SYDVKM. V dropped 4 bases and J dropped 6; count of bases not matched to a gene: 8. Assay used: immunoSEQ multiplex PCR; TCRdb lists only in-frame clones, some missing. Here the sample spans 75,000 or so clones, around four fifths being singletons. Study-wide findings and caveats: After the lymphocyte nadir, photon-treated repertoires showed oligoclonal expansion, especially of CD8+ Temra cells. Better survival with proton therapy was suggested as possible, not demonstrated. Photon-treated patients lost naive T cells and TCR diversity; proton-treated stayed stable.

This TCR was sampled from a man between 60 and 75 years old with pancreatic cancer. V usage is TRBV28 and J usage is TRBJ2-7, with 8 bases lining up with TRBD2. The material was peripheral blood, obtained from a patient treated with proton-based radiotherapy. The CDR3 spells CASSWGLVIPEQYF. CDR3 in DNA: TGTGCCAGCAGTTGGGGACTAGTTATCCCCGAGCAGTACTTC.